The 31 T cell receptor beta chains below all came from one sample that was sequenced in a study of T cells in Graves' hyperthyroidism and ophthalmopathy. Amplification of TCR beta CDR3 regions was performed using RNA transcripts as template. Using the HTBI primer set, a first-round RT-PCR was run on the TCR CDR3. TCRdb independently ran MiXCR on the multiplex PCR reads; one entry per CDR3 protein. The table records around 400,000 distinct CDR3 sequences, just under 25% of them present only once. The source material was blood. The source of these receptors is a man aged 45 to 65 with Graves' hyperthyroidism.

This clonotype was recorded at least ten times. CDR3 residues: CASSSPRLAGPYEQYF. CDR3 nucleotides: TGTGCCAGCAGTTCCCCCCGACTAGCGGGACCCTACGAGCAGTACTTC. The chain links TRBV28 to TRBJ2-7, with 11 bases fitting TRBD2. The CDR3 has 16 amino acids. V gave up 4 bases and J gave up 2 bases; unmatched junction bases: 7. Germline V CDR1 and CDR2: MDHEN, SYDVKM.

There are many counts of this clonotype. The chain couples TRBV20-1 to TRBJ2-1; no definite D call. The germline V gene has CDR1 DFQATT and CDR2 SNEGSKA (reference sequence). The CDR3 totals 17 residues. V dropped 3 bases and J dropped 2 bases, with 20 bases sitting between them. CDR3 loop: CSASRFLMESTYNEQFF. The CDR3 nucleotides are TGCAGTGCTAGCCGATTCTTGATGGAGAGTACCTACAATGAGCAGTTCTTC.

In this sample, this clonotype turned up a few times. The CDR3 bases are TGCGCCAGCAGCCAAGTGGCGGGACAAGAGACCCAGTACTTC. This encodes CASSQVAGQETQYF. The V and J genes are TRBV4-1 and TRBJ2-5, with a weak D call TRBD2 (6 bases). Trimming cost V 1 base and J 2 bases, with 8 bases left between them. Germline V CDR1 and CDR2: MGHRA, YSYEKL. There are 14 residues in the CDR3.

The chain carries TRBV12-3 or TRBV12-4 and TRBJ2-1; D gene uncertain. Deletions cut 6 bases from V and 5 bases from J, with 8 bases between. This CDR3 comprises 12 residues. CDR3 amino acids: CASSARNNEQFF. The CDR3 DNA follows: TGTGCCAGCAGCGCCAGAAACAATGAGCAGTTCTTC.

Worth noting for this clonotype: A read error is possible here, since a much larger clone lies one base away. The chain links TRBV2 to TRBJ2-3, with D tentatively TRBD1 (5 bases). Per the germline V gene, CDR1 is SNHLY and CDR2 is FYNNEI. This CDR3 comprises 14 residues. V dropped 5 bases and J dropped 4 bases, with 13 bases sitting between them. CDR3: CASSSRAHADTQYF. The CDR3 DNA is TGTGCCAGCAGTTCCAGGGCCCACGCAGATACGCAGTATTTT.

This clonotype appeared many times. The chain joins TRBV11-2 to TRBJ2-3, with TRBD2 matching over 8 bases. Trimming removed 5 bases from V and 6 bases from J; junction bases left unmatched: 13. CDR3 length equals 16 residues. Germline-derived CDR1 and CDR2 are SGHAT and FQNNGV. CDR3: CASSLTSGGPGDTQYF. CDR3 nucleotide sequence: TGTGCCAGCAGCCTCACTAGCGGAGGGCCGGGGGATACGCAGTATTTT.

J is TRBJ1-2 and V is TRBV12-3 or TRBV12-4; 7 nucleotides match TRBD1. The CDR3 extends over 13 amino acids. With 2 bases clipped from V and 4 bases from J, the junction kept 1 base outside the gene matches. In DNA, the CDR3 is TGTGCCAGCAGTTTAAGGGGGCTCTATGGCTACACCTTC. Translated: CASSLRGLYGYTF.

V is TRBV28 and J is TRBJ2-1; 9 positions match TRBD1. The germline gives CDR1 MDHEN, CDR2 SYDVKM. Trimming at V came to 2 bases and at J to 12 bases, leaving 11 bases not matched to a gene. This CDR3 spans 15 amino acids. The CDR3 nucleotides are TGTGCCAGCAGTTTAATTAGACAGGGGGGATATGGGCAGTTCTTC. This translates into CASSLIRQGGYGQFF.

The rearrangement uses TRBV29-1 and TRBJ2-1, with a possible D match to TRBD1 (5 bases). The CDR3 is made up of 13 amino acids. Germline values: CDR1 SQVTM, CDR2 ANQGSEA. Trimming shortened V by 7 bases and J by 7 bases, and 17 bases separated the two germline ends. The CDR3 loop is CSAVKGYRNEQFF. CDR3 DNA: TGCAGCGCCGTAAAGGGCTACAGGAATGAGCAGTTCTTC.

This clonotype was recorded a few times. In DNA form, the CDR3 reads TGCAGCGGTGGCCCTCGGGGGCACAATGAGCAGTTCTTC. This codes for CSGGPRGHNEQFF. The chain links TRBV29-1 to TRBJ2-1; the D call may be TRBD1 or TRBD2 (6 bases each). V gave up 7 bases and J gave up 5 bases, with 15 bases separating them. Germline CDR1 is SQVTM and CDR2 is ANQGSEA. The CDR3 contains 13 residues.

This clonotype was found many times. This sequence joins TRBV3-1 and TRBJ1-2; perhaps TRBD1 as D (5 bases). The germline CDR1 and CDR2 sequences are LGHDT and YNNKEL (reference sequence). Deletions cut 1 base from V and 3 bases from J, with 9 bases between. This CDR3 comprises 14 residues. CDR3 bases: TGTGCCAGCAGCCAAGTTGACAGCTACTATGGCTACACCTTC. Translation gives CASSQVDSYYGYTF.

The chain is built from TRBV28 and TRBJ2-1; D not resolved. This CDR3 region has 13 residues. Germline V gives CDR1 MDHEN, CDR2 SYDVKM. Deletions cut 6 bases from V and 6 bases from J, with 12 bases between. CDR3 DNA: TGTGCCAGCAGAACCGGCGGATTCAATGAGCAGTTCTTC. Translation gives CASRTGGFNEQFF.

The table lists this clonotype with many counts. V and J are TRBV3-1 and TRBJ1-2, with 8 bases aligning to TRBD1. CDR3 length equals 16 residues. Germline loops: CDR1 LGHDT, CDR2 YNNKEL (reference sequence). The V segment lost 7 bases and the J segment 4 bases; nucleotides outside the gene matches: 14. The CDR3 reads CASTSPRPGGVYGYTF. The CDR3, as DNA: TGTGCCAGCACCTCCCCTCGGCCAGGGGGCGTCTATGGCTACACCTTC.

This clonotype occurred a few times. This rearrangement joins TRBV7-2 to TRBJ2-2; D is unresolved. Between the trimmed V and J ends, which lost 5 bases and 3 bases, there was a span of 10 bases. Germline V gives CDR1 SGHTA, CDR2 FQGNSA. The CDR3 has 14 residues. The CDR3 spells CASSSLVYTGELFF. As DNA, the CDR3 is TGTGCCAGCAGCAGCTTAGTTTACACCGGGGAGCTGTTTTTT.

V and J are TRBV5-1 and TRBJ2-7, with 11 bases aligning to TRBD2. The J segment lost 9 bases and the V segment lost 2 bases, leaving 13 bases of the junction unmatched. The CDR3 totals 16 residues. CDR1 is SGHRS, CDR2 YFSETQ, per germline. The DNA for the CDR3 is TGCGCCAGCAGCTTAATCCCGGGACTAGCGGCTGAGGGGCAGTACTTC. Translation gives CASSLIPGLAAEGQYF.

This clonotype was detected many times. V gene TRBV12-3 or TRBV12-4 combines with J gene TRBJ2-3, with a tentative D call TRBD2 (6 bases). Trimming took 3 bases from V and 4 from J, leaving 14 bases between them. The CDR3 runs 15 residues. The CDR3 region is CASSFSGGIADTQYF. The CDR3, as DNA: TGTGCCAGCAGTTTCTCGGGCGGGATTGCAGATACGCAGTATTTT.

The table lists this clonotype with a few counts. This chain joins TRBV6-6 and TRBJ1-2; the D is unclear. Trimming cost V 0 bases and J 2 bases, with 7 bases left between them. The CDR3 spans 14 residues. Germline CDR1 and CDR2: MNHNY and SVGAGI (reference sequence). Written as DNA, the CDR3 is TGTGCCAGCAGTTACTCGACACGGAACTATGGCTACACCTTC. It codes for CASSYSTRNYGYTF.

Concerning this clonotype itself: A much larger clone sits a single nucleotide away, making a read error possible. The rearrangement joins TRBV2 to TRBJ2-7, with D uncertain. Germline assignment: CDR1 SNHLY and CDR2 FYNNEI. The ends were cut back, 0 bases at V and 2 bases at J, with 5 bases in the middle. The CDR3 length is 13 residues. This CDR3 is CASSEAPPYEQYF. The CDR3 nucleotides read TGTGCCAGCAGTGAAGCGCCCCCCTACGAGCAGTACTTC.

A word on this clonotype: A much larger clone differs by one base, so this may be a read error. The chain combines TRBV2 with TRBJ2-7; 10 bases line up with TRBD2. The germline V gene encodes CDR1 SNHLY and CDR2 FYNNEI. The V gene end was trimmed by 2 bases and the J gene end by 4 bases; junction bases not matched to a gene: 5. This CDR3 has 15 residues. CDR3 nucleotides: TGTGCCAGCAGTGAACGGATTAGCGGGAGGTACGAGCAGTACTTC. This gives the protein CASSERISGRYEQYF.

This clonotype was seen a single time. The chain combines TRBV7-2 with TRBJ1-6, with no clear D. Germline V lookup: CDR1 SGHTA, CDR2 FQGNSA. V was clipped by 6 bases and J by 7 bases, with 13 bases between them. This CDR3 spans 14 amino acids. The CDR3 here is CASSDRVYNSPLHF. The CDR3 DNA is TGTGCCAGCAGTGATAGGGTTTACAATTCACCCCTCCACTTT.

This clonotype was detected ten times or more. J is TRBJ2-1 and V is TRBV6-2 or TRBV6-3, with TRBD2 as a possible D gene (6 bases). Trimming took 4 bases from V and 4 from J, leaving 11 bases between them. The germline gives CDR1 MNHEY, CDR2 SVGEGT. CDR3 length equals 14 residues. The CDR3 spells CASSFSGSYNEQFF. CDR3 DNA sequence: TGTGCCAGCAGTTTTAGCGGATCTTACAATGAGCAGTTCTTC.

A few counts support this clonotype. The chain joins TRBV24-1 to TRBJ1-1, with a tentative D call TRBD1 (5 bases). V gave up 4 bases and J gave up 9 bases, with 14 bases separating them. The CDR3 covers 13 residues. Germline CDR1 reads KGHDR; CDR2 reads SFDVKD. CDR3 sequence: CATSDPGRPKAFF. CDR3 sequence (DNA): TGTGCCACCAGTGACCCAGGGCGTCCAAAAGCTTTCTTT.

This chain joins TRBV19 and TRBJ1-2; maybe TRBD1 (5 bases). Germline CDR1 LNHDA, CDR2 SQIVND (reference sequence). This CDR3 contains 15 residues. Trimming took off 3 bases at V and 7 bases at J, with 18 bases between the two ends. For the CDR3, the DNA is TGTGCCAGTAGTATGATCCAGGGACGATTCAGTGGCTACACCTTC. Its translation is CASSMIQGRFSGYTF.

J is TRBJ2-7 and V is TRBV7-9, with D tentatively TRBD1 (6 bases). Germline V lookup: CDR1 SEHNR, CDR2 FQNEAQ (reference sequence). This CDR3 contains 15 residues. V lost 3 bases, J lost 4 bases, and 16 bases lay in between. The CDR3 protein is CASSFPSRGGYEQYF. Written as DNA, the CDR3 is TGTGCCAGCAGCTTCCCCTCCAGGGGTGGATACGAGCAGTACTTC.

This clonotype was seen at least ten times. As DNA, the CDR3 is TGTGCCAGCAGTCCCCGGACAGGGAACTACACCTTC. Residues: CASSPRTGNYTF. The chain uses TRBV12-3 or TRBV12-4 and TRBJ1-2, with 8 positions matching TRBD1. This CDR3 is 12 amino acids long. V was pared by 5 bases and J by 10 bases, with 6 bases of the junction left unmatched.

This clonotype has a handful of counts. The V gene is TRBV5-1, the J gene TRBJ2-1; TRBD2 agrees at 8 bases. Germline V gene data show CDR1 as SGHRS and CDR2 as YFSETQ. The CDR3 consists of 15 residues. J lost 8 bases, V lost 0 bases, and 7 bases had no gene match. The CDR3, as DNA: TGCGCCAGCAGCTTGGAAAGCGGGAGTATCGATGAGCAGTTCTTC. It codes for CASSLESGSIDEQFF.

This clonotype turned up a few times. The rearrangement joins TRBV20-1 to TRBJ2-1, with TRBD2 identical over 13 bases. This CDR3 spans 16 amino acids. Germline V gene sequence: CDR1 DFQATT, CDR2 SNEGSKA (reference sequence). V shed 3 bases, J shed 8 bases, and the junction held 10 bases outside the gene matches. CDR3 bases: TGCAGTGCTAGCCCCCTTACTAGCGGGAGGGAGGATGAGCAGTTCTTC. This sequence encodes CSASPLTSGREDEQFF.

This clonotype was picked up a small number of times. V gene TRBV20-1 combines with J gene TRBJ1-5; 8 bases fit TRBD1. Germline CDR1 and CDR2: DFQATT and SNEGSKA (reference sequence). Trimming cost V 0 bases and J 0 bases; bases outside gene matches: 4. The CDR3 is 16 amino acids. CDR3 DNA sequence: TGCAGTGCTAGAGATCAGACAGGGGCTAGCAATCAGCCCCAGCATTTT. This codes for CSARDQTGASNQPQHF.

This clonotype was detected a few times. CDR3: CASSLGGLAGGTDTQYF. CDR3 coding DNA: TGTGCCAGCAGCTTAGGCGGACTAGCGGGGGGCACAGATACGCAGTATTTT. The rearrangement joins TRBV27 to TRBJ2-3; 13 bases agree with TRBD2. CDR1 and CDR2 from the germline V gene are MNHEY and SMNVEV (reference sequence). Trimming cost V 6 bases and J 1 base; bases outside gene matches: 7. The CDR3 runs to 17 residues.

This clonotype was seen a handful of times. V usage is TRBV5-1 and J usage is TRBJ2-7, with TRBD1 as a possible D gene (5 bases). CDR1 and CDR2 (germline): SGHRS, YFSETQ. The CDR3 totals 13 residues. V was pared by 0 bases and J by 9 bases, with 13 bases between. The CDR3 reads CASSLGQLGGQYF. In nucleotides, the CDR3 is TGCGCCAGCAGCTTGGGACAGCTCGGCGGGCAGTACTTC.

The chain couples TRBV30 to TRBJ1-5; D is perhaps TRBD1 (6 bases). Trimming stripped 1 base from V and 3 bases from J, with 10 bases between. The CDR3 totals 14 residues. Per germline, CDR1 GTSNPN and CDR2 SVGIG (reference sequence). The CDR3 DNA follows: TGTGCCTGGAGTGGGACAGCTAACAATCAGCCCCAGCATTTT. Its protein product is CAWSGTANNQPQHF.